A selection of T cell receptor beta chains follows, all from one sample in a study of T cell responses to AZD1222 COVID-19 vaccine. Method: immunoSEQ multiplex PCR; TCRdb's copy keeps in-frame clones and lacks some. Of about 120,000 clones detected, roughly nine tenths appear once; the ten largest clones hold 1.5% to 2%. Sequenced here: peripheral blood, sampled on day 0 of AZD1222 vaccination. Source of these receptors: an adult in good health. The CDR3 runs from the conserved cysteine through the conserved F or W. A D gene is named only where the DNA matches it firmly. Clone sizes are given selectively: once, few, many, or a class where the clone is expanded.

CDR3 DNA	CDR3 protein	V gene	J gene	D gene	clone size
TGTGCCAGCAGTGACGGGTTGAGGGGGCATAATTCACCCCTCCACTTT	CASSDGLRGHNSPLHF	TRBV2	TRBJ1-6	TRBD1	NA
TGTGCCAGCAGTTACTCCGGGACTACAAGCACAGATACGCAGTATTTT	CASSYSGTTSTDTQYF	TRBV6-5	TRBJ2-3	TRBD2	NA
TGCAGCGTTGAAACCAGGGAGGTGGACACTGAAGCTTTCTTT	CSVETREVDTEAFF	TRBV29-1	TRBJ1-1	NA	NA
TGTGCCAGCAGTGAAGCTCGATTTTTTGAGACCCAGTACTTC	CASSEARFFETQYF	TRBV2	TRBJ2-5	NA	NA
TGTGCCAGCAGCCGGGACAGAACCTCTGGAAACACCATATATTTT	CASSRDRTSGNTIYF	TRBV13	TRBJ1-3	TRBD1	few
TGTGCCAGCAGCGCTACGACGTGGGACAGCACCGATGGCTACACCTTC	CASSATTWDSTDGYTF	TRBV9	TRBJ1-2	TRBD1	NA
TGTGCCAGCAGCCCAGGGTTTGGGACAGATACGCAGTATTTT	CASSPGFGTDTQYF	TRBV13	TRBJ2-3	NA	NA
TGTGCCAGCAGCCAAAGGGTCAACACTGAAGCTTTCTTT	CASSQRVNTEAFF	TRBV3-1/TRBV3-2	TRBJ1-1	NA	NA
TGTGCCAGCAGGAGGCTCACTGAAGCTTTCTTT	CASRRLTEAFF	TRBV12-3/TRBV12-4	TRBJ1-1	NA	NA
TGTGCCAGCAGCTCCTTATTGGGTAACACAGATACGCAGTATTTT	CASSSLLGNTDTQYF	TRBV7-9	TRBJ2-3	NA	NA
TGTGCCAGCAGCTTTGTTGGGGACTCTATAGGCACCTTC	CASSFVGDSIGTF	TRBV7-3	TRBJ1-2	NA	once
TGTGCCAGCTCCTCGGGGGACAGGGTTTACGAGCAGTACTTC	CASSSGDRVYEQYF	TRBV27	TRBJ2-7	TRBD1	NA
TGTGCCAGCACCGAGGGCGACTCTGGAGGTTGGGATACGCAGTATTTT	CASTEGDSGGWDTQYF	TRBV11-3	TRBJ2-3	NA	NA
TGCGCCAGCAGCCAAGATTGGGGCTACGGAGGGGGTAATTCACCCCTCCACTTT	CASSQDWGYGGGNSPLHF	TRBV4-3	TRBJ1-6	NA	NA
TGCGCCAGCAGCTTGGGACAGTTGGTTCACGAGCAGTACTTC	CASSLGQLVHEQYF	TRBV5-1	TRBJ2-7	NA	once
TGTGCCAGTAAAGGGGAGAATAACTATGGCTACACCTTC	CASKGENNYGYTF	TRBV6-5	TRBJ1-2	NA	NA
TGTGCCAGCAGCCAAGGGTCCGGTTCACCCCTCCACTTT	CASSQGSGSPLHF	TRBV3-1/TRBV3-2	TRBJ1-6	NA	NA
TGTGCCAGCAGCTTAGACTCCGGGACTCAGCCCCAGCATTTT	CASSLDSGTQPQHF	TRBV12-1	TRBJ1-5	NA	NA
TGCGCCAGCAGCTTGGTAGGTGACAGGGTTGGTGGCTACACCTTC	CASSLVGDRVGGYTF	TRBV5-1	TRBJ1-2	TRBD1	NA
TGTGCCAGCAGGAGAGAGGGTAGGGGAGGTCATGGCTACACCTTC	CASRREGRGGHGYTF	TRBV27	TRBJ1-2	NA	NA